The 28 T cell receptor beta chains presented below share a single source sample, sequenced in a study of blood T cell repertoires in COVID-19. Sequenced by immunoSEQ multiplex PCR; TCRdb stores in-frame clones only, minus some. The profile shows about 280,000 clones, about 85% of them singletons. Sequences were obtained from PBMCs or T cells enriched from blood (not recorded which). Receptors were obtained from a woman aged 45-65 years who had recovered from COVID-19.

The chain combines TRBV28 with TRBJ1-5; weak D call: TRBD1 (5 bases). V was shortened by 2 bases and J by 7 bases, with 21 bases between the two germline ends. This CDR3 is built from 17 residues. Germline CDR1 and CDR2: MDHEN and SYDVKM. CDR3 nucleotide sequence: TGTGCCAGCAGTTTACGAAAGAGGGACTTTTGGAGGCAGCCCCAGCATTTT. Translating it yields CASSLRKRDFWRQPQHF.

CDR3 loop: CASSQVGGGQPQHF. In DNA, the CDR3 is TGTGCCAGCAGCCAAGTTGGGGGCGGCCAGCCCCAGCATTTT. The genes are TRBV3-1 (or the pseudogene TRBV3-2) and TRBJ1-5, with D perhaps TRBD1 (6 bases). The CDR3 extends over 14 amino acids. Germline CDR1 reads LGHDT; CDR2 reads YNNKEL (reference sequence). V was shortened by 1 base and J by 7 bases, with 11 bases between the two germline ends.

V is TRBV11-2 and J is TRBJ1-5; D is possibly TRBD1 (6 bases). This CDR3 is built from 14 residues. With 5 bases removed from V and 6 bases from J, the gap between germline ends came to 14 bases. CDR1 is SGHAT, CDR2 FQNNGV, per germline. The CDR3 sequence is CASSPDSRRQPQHF. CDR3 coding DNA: TGTGCCAGCAGCCCGGACAGCCGGCGTCAGCCCCAGCATTTT.

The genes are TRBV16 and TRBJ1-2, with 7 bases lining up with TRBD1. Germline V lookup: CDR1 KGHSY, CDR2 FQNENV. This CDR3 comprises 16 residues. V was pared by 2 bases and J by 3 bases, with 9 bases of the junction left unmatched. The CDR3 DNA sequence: TGTGCCAGCAGCCAAGCGGGAGGCAGGGGGGACTATGGCTACACCTTC. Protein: CASSQAGGRGDYGYTF.

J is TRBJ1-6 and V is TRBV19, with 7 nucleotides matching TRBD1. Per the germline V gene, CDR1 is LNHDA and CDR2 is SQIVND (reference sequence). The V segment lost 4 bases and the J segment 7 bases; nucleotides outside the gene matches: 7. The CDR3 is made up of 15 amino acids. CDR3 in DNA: TGTGCCAGTAGTACTGGGACAGCGCAGAATTCACCCCTCCACTTT. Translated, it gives CASSTGTAQNSPLHF. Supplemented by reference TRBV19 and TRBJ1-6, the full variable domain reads DGGITQSPKYLFRKEGQNVTLSCEQNLNHDAMYWYRQDPGQGLRLIYYSQIVNDFQKGDIAEGYSVSREKKESFPLTVTSAQKNPTAFYLCASSTGTAQNSPLHFGNGTRLTVT.

Written as DNA, the CDR3 is TGTGCCACCTCAGGGACGGGGGGGACTGAAGCTTTCTTT. Encoded protein: CATSGTGGTEAFF. The J gene is TRBJ1-1, the V gene TRBV6-6; D may be TRBD1 (5 bases). CDR1 MNHNY and CDR2 SVGAGI come from the germline V gene (reference sequence). This CDR3 has 13 amino acids. Trimming stripped 10 bases from V and 5 bases from J, with 17 bases between.

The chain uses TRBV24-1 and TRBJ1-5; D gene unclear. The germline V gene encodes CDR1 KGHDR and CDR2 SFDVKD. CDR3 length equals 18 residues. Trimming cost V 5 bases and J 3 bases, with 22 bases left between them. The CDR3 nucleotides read TGTGCCACCAGTGGTGCGTTCGGGGAGCGGGAGGACAATCAGCCCCAGCATTTT. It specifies CATSGAFGEREDNQPQHF.

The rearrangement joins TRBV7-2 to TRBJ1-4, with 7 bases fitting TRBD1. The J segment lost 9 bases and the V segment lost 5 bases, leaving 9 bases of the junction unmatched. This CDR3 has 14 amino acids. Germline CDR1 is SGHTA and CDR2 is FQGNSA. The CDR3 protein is CASSVGQNHQKLFF. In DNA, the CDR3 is TGTGCCAGCAGCGTGGGACAGAACCACCAAAAACTGTTTTTT.

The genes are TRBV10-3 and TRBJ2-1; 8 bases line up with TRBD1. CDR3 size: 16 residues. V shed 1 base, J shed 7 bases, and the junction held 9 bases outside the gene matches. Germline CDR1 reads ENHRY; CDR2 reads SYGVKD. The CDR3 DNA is TGTGCCATCAGTGAGTTTTCAGGGGGCGCCGGGAATGAGCAGTTCTTC. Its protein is CAISEFSGGAGNEQFF.

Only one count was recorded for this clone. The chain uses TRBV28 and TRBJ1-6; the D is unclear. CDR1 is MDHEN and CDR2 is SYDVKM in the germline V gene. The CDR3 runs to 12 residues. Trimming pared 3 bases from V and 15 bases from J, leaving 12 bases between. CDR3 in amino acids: CASSFQVRNLHF. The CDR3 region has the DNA TGTGCCAGCAGTTTTCAGGTCCGGAACCTCCACTTT.

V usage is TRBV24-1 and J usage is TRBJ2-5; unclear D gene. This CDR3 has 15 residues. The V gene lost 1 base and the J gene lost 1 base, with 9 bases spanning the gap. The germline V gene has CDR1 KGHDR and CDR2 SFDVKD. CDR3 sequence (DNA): TGTGCCACCAGTGATTTTATAGCAAGCCAAGAGACCCAGTACTTC. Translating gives CATSDFIASQETQYF.

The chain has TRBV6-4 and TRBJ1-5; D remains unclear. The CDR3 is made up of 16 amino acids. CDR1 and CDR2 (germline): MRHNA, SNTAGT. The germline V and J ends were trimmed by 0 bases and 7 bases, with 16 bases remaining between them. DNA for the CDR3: TGTGCCAGCAGTGACTCCGGGTTCGGGGAGGAACAGCCCCAGCATTTT. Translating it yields CASSDSGFGEEQPQHF.

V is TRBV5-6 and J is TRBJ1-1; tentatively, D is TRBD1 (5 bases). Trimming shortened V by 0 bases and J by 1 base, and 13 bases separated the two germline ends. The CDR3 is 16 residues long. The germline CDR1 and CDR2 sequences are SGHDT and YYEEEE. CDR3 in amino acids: CASSLGPGLTNTEAFF. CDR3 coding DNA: TGTGCCAGCAGCTTGGGGCCAGGGCTTACGAACACTGAAGCTTTCTTT.

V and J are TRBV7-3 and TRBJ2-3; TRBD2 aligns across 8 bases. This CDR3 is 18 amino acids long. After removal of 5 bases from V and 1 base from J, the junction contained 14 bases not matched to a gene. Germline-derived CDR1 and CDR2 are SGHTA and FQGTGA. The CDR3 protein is CASSQGRGGKLGTDTQYF. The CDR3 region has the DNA TGTGCCAGCAGCCAAGGCCGGGGGGGCAAGCTTGGCACAGATACGCAGTATTTT.

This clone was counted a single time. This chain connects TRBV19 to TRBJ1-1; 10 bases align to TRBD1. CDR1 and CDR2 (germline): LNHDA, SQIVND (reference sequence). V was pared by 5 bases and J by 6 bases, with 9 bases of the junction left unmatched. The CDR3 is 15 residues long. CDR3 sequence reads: CASSARQGAGAEAFF. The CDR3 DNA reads TGTGCCAGTAGTGCAAGACAGGGGGCGGGAGCTGAAGCTTTCTTT.

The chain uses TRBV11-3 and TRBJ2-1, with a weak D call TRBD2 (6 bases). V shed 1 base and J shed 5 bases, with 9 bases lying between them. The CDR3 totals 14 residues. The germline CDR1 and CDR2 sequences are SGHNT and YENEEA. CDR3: CASSLVASDNEQFF. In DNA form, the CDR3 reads TGTGCCAGCAGCTTAGTTGCTAGCGACAATGAGCAGTTCTTC.

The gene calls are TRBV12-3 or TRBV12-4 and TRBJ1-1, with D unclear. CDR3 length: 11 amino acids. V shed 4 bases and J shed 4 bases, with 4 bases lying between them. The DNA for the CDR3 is TGTGCCAGCAGTTGGGCCACTGAAGCTTTCTTT. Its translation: CASSWATEAFF.

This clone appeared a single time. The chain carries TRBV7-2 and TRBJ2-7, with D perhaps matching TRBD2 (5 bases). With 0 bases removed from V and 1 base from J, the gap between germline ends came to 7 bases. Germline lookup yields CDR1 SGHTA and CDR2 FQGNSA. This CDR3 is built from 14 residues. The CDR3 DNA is TGTGCCAGCAGCTTAGCACCGGGATCCTACGAGCAGTACTTC. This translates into CASSLAPGSYEQYF.

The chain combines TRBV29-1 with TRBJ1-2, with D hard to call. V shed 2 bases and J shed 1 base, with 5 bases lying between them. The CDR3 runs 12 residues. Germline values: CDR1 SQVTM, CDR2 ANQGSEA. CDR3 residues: CSVEIVNYGYTF. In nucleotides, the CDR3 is TGCAGCGTTGAAATAGTTAACTATGGCTACACCTTC. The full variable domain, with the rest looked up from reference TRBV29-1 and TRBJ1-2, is SAVISQKPSRDICQRGTSLTIQCQVDSQVTMMFWYRQQPGQSLTLIATANQGSEATYESGFVIDKFPISRPNLTFSTLTVSNMSPEDSSIYLCSVEIVNYGYTFGSGTRLTVV.

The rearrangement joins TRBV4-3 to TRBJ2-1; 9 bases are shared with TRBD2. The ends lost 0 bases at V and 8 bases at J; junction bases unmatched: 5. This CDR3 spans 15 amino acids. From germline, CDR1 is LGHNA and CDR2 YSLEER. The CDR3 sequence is CASSQDDAGGYEQFF. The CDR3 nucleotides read TGCGCCAGCAGCCAAGATGACGCGGGAGGGTATGAGCAGTTCTTC.

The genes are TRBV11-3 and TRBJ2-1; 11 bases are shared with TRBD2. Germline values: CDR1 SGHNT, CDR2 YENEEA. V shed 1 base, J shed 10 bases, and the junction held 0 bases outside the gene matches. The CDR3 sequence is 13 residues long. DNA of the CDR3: TGTGCCAGCAGCTTAGGGACTAGCGGGGAGCAGTTCTTC. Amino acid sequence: CASSLGTSGEQFF.

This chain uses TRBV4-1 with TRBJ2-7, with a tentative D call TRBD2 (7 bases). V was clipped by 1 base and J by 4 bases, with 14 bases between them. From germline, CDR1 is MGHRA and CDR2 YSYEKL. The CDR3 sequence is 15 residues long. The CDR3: CASSQGGGRRYEQYF. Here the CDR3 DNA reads TGCGCCAGCAGCCAAGGGGGGGGCAGGCGGTACGAGCAGTACTTC.

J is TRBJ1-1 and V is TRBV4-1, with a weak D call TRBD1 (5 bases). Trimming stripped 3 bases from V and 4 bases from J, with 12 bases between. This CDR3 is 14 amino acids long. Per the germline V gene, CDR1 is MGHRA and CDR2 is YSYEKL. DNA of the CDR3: TGCGCCAGCAGCCAGGAGGGGATGAGCACTGAAGCTTTCTTT. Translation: CASSQEGMSTEAFF.

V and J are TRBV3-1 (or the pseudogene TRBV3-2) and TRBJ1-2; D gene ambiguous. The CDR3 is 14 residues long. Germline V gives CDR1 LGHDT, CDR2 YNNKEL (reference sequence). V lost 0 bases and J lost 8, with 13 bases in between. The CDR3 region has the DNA TGTGCCAGCAGCCAAGAGGCGGCGGGCGGGGGCTACACCTTC. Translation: CASSQEAAGGGYTF.

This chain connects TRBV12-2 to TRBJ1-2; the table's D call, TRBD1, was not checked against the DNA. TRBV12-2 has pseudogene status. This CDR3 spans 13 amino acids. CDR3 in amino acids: CASRAGQAYGYTF. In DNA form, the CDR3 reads TGTGCAAGTCGCGCCGGACAGGCCTATGGCTACACCTTC.

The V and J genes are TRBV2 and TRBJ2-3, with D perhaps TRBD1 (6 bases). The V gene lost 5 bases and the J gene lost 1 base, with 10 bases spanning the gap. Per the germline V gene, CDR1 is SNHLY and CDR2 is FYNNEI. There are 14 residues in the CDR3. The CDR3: CASSNRVGTDTQYF. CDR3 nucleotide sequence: TGTGCCAGCAGTAACAGGGTGGGCACAGATACGCAGTATTTT.

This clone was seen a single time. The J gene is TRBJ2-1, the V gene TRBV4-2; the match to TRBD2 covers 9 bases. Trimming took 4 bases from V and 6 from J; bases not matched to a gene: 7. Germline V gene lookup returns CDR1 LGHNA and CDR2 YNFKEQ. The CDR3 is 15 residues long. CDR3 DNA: TGTGCCAGCAGCCTAAGCGGCGGGAGGGCCAATGAGCAGTTCTTC. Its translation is CASSLSGGRANEQFF.

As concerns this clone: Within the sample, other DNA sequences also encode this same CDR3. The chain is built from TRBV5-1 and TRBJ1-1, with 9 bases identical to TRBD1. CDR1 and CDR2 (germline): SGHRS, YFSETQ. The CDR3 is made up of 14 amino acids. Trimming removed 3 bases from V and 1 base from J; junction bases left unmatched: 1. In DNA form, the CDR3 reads TGCGCCAGCAGCTCGACAGGGGGGAACACTGAAGCTTTCTTT. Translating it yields CASSSTGGNTEAFF. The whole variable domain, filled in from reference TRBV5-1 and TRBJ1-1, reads KAGVTQTPRYLIKTRGQQVTLSCSPISGHRSVSWYQQTPGQGLQFLFEYFSETQRNKGNFPGRFSGRQFSNSRSEMNVSTLELGDSALYLCASSSTGGNTEAFFGQGTRLTVV.